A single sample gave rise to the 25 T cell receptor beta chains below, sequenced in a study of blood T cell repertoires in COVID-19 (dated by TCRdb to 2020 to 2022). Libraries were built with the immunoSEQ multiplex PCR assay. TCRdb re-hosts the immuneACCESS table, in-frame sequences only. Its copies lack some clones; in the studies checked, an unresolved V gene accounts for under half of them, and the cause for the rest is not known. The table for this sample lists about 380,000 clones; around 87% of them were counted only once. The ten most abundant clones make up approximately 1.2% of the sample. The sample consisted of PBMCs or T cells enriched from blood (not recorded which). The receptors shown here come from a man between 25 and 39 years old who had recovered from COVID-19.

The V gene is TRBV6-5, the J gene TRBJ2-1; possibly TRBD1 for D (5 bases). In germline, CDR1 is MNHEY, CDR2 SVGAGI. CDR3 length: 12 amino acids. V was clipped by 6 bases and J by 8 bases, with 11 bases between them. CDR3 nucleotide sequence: TGTGCCAGCAGAAGGGGTGTAGATGAGCAGTTCTTC. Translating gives CASRRGVDEQFF.

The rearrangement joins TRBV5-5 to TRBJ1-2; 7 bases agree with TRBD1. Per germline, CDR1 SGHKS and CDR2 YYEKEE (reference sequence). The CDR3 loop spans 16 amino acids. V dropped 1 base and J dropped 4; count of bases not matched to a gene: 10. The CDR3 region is CASSLTRTGSFYGYTF. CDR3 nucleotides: TGTGCCAGCAGCTTGACCCGGACAGGTAGCTTCTATGGCTACACCTTC.

This chain's CDR3 is CASSSEGGQPQHF. CDR3 nucleotide sequence: TGCGCCAGCAGCTCGGAGGGTGGACAGCCCCAGCATTTT. The chain is built from TRBV5-1 and TRBJ1-5; no definite D call. This CDR3 is built from 13 residues. With 3 bases removed from V and 7 bases from J, the gap between germline ends came to 11 bases. CDR1 is SGHRS and CDR2 is YFSETQ in the germline V gene. Together with reference TRBV5-1 and TRBJ1-5, the CDR3 gives the full variable domain: KAGVTQTPRYLIKTRGQQVTLSCSPISGHRSVSWYQQTPGQGLQFLFEYFSETQRNKGNFPGRFSGRQFSNSRSEMNVSTLELGDSALYLCASSSEGGQPQHFGDGTRLSIL.

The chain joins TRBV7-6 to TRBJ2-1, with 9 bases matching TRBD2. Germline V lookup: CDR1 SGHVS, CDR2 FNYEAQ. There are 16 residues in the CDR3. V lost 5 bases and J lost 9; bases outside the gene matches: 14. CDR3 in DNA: TGTGCCAGCAGCCTCGGGGCTAGCGGGGTAGGGGGTGAGCAGTTCTTC. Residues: CASSLGASGVGGEQFF.

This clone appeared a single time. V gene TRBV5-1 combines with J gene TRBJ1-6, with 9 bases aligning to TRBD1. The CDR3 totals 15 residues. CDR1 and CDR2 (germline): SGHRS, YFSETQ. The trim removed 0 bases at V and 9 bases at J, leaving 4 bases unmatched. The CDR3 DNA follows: TGCGCCAGCAGCTTGGGGACAGGGGCAGCTTCACCCCTCCACTTT. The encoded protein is CASSLGTGAASPLHF.

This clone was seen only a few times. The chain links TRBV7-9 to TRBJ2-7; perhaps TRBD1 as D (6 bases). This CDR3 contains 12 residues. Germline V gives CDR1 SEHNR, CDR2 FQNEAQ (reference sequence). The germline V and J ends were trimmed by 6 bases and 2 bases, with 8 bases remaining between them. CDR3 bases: TGTGCCAGCAGACAGGGAGCCTACGAGCAGTACTTC. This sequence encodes CASRQGAYEQYF.

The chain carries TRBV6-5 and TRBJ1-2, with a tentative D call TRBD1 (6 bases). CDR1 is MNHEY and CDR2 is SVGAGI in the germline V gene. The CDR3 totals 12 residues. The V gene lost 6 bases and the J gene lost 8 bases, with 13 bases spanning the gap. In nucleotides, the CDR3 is TGTGCCAGCAGCGCAGGGGTTAAGGGCTACACCTTC. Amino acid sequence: CASSAGVKGYTF.

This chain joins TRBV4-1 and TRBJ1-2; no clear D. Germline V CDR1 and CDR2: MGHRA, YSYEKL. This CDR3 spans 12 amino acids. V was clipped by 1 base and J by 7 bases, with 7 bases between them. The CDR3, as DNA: TGCGCCAGCAGCCAAGCAAGCTTTGGCTACACCTTC. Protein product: CASSQASFGYTF.

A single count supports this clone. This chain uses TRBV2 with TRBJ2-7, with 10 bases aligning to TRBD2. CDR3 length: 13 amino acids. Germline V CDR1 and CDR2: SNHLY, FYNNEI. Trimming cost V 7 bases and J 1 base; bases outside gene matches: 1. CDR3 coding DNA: TGTGCCAGCAAACTAGCGGGGTCCTACGAGCAGTACTTC. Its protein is CASKLAGSYEQYF.

The CDR3 loop reads CASSLGTGSWNQPQHF. The DNA for the CDR3 is TGTGCCAGCAGCTTGGGGACAGGGTCGTGGAATCAGCCCCAGCATTTT. The gene calls are TRBV7-3 and TRBJ1-5; 9 nucleotides agree with TRBD1. CDR3 length: 16 amino acids. The J segment lost 4 bases and the V segment lost 3 bases, leaving 7 bases of the junction unmatched. Germline V lookup: CDR1 SGHTA, CDR2 FQGTGA.

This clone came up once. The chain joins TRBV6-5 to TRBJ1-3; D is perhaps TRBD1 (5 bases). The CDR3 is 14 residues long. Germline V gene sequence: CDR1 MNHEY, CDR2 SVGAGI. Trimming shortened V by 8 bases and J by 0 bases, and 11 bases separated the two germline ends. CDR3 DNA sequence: TGTGCCAGCGTGGAGGGGAGCTCTGGAAACACCATATATTTT. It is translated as CASVEGSSGNTIYF.

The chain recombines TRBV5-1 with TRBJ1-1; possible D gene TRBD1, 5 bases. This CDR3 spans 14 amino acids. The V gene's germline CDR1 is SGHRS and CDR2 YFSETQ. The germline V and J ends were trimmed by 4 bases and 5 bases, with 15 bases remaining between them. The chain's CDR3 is CASSENGGKTEAFF. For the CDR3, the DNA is TGCGCCAGCAGCGAAAACGGGGGAAAAACTGAAGCTTTCTTT.

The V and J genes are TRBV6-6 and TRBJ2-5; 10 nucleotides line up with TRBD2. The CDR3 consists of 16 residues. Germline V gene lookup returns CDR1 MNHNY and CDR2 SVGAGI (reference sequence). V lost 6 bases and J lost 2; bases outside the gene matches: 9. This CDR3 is CASRRTLAGEQETQYF. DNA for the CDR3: TGTGCCAGCAGGCGTACCCTAGCGGGGGAACAAGAGACCCAGTACTTC.

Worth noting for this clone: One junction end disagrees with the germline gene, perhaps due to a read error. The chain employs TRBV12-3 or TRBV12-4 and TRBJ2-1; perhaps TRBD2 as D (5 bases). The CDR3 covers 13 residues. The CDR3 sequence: CTSTLDLSNEQFF. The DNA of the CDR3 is TGTACCAGCACTCTGGACTTATCCAATGAGCAGTTCTTC.

DNA of the CDR3: TGTGCCAGCAGCCAAGATGGGGGCCCCTACAATGAGCAGTTCTTC. Translating gives CASSQDGGPYNEQFF. The J gene is TRBJ2-1, the V gene TRBV3-1 (or the pseudogene TRBV3-2); tentative D call: TRBD1 (6 bases). The germline V and J ends were trimmed by 0 bases and 2 bases, with 8 bases remaining between them. Germline assignment: CDR1 LGHDT and CDR2 YNNKEL (reference sequence). The CDR3 runs to 15 residues.

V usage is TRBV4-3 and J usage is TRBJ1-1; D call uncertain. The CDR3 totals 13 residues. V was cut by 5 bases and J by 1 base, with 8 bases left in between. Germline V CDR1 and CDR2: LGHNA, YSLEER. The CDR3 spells CASSFTENTEAFF. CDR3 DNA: TGCGCCAGCAGCTTCACAGAGAACACTGAAGCTTTCTTT.

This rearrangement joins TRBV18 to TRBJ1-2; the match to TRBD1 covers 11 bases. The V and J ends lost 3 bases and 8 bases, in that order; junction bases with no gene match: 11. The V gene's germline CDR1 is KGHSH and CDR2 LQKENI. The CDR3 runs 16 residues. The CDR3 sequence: CASSPPGTGGDGGYTF. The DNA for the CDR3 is TGTGCCAGCTCACCTCCCGGGACAGGGGGAGATGGAGGCTACACCTTC.

CDR3 in DNA: TGTGCCAGCAGCCAACCCAGGACAGATAATAATGAAAAACTGTTTTTT. Amino acids: CASSQPRTDNNEKLFF. The chain links TRBV3-1 (or the pseudogene TRBV3-2) to TRBJ1-4; D perhaps matches TRBD1 (6 bases). Trimming took off 2 bases at V and 4 bases at J, with 14 bases between the two ends. The CDR3 length is 16 residues. Looked up from germline, CDR1 is LGHDT and CDR2 is YNNKEL (reference sequence).

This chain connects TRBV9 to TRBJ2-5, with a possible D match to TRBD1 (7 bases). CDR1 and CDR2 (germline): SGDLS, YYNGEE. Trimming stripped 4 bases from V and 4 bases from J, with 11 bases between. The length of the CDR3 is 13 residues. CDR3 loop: CASSTQGGETQYF. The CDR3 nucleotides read TGTGCCAGCAGCACCCAGGGGGGAGAGACCCAGTACTTC.

The CDR3 region is CASSRDREDGYTF. Written as DNA, the CDR3 is TGCGCCAGCAGCAGGGACAGGGAAGATGGCTACACCTTC. The V gene is TRBV5-1, the J gene TRBJ1-2; the match to TRBD1 covers 9 bases. Trimming cost V 4 bases and J 6 bases; bases outside gene matches: 4. Germline CDR1 is SGHRS and CDR2 is YFSETQ. The length of the CDR3 is 13 residues.

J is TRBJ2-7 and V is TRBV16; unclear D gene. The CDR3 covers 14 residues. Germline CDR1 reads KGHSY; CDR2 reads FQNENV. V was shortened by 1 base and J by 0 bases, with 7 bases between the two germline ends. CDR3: CASSQFLGSYEQYF. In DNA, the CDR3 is TGTGCCAGCAGCCAATTTCTCGGCTCCTACGAGCAGTACTTC. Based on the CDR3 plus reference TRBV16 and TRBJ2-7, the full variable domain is GEEVAQTPKHLVRGEGQKAKLYCAPIKGHSYVFWYQQVLKNEFKFLISFQNENVFDETGMPKERFSAKCLPNSPCSLEIQATKLEDSAVYFCASSQFLGSYEQYFGPGTRLTVT.

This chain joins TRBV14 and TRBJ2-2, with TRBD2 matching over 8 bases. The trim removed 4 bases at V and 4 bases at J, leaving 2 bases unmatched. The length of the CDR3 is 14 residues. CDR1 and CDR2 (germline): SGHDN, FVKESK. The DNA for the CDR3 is TGTGCCAGCAGCCTCACTAGCGGCACCGGGGAGCTGTTTTTT. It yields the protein CASSLTSGTGELFF.

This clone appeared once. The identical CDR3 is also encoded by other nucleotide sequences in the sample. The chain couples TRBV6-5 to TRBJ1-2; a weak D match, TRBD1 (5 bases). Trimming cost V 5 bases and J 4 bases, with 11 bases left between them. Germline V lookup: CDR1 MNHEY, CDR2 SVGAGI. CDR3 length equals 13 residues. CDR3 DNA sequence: TGTGCCAGCAGTAGACAGCTTTTCTATGGCTACACCTTC. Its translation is CASSRQLFYGYTF.

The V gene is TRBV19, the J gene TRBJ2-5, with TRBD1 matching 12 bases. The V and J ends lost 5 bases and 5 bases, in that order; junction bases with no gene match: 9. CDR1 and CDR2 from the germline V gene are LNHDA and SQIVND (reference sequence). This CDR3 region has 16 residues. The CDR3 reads CASSHSPGQGAETQYF. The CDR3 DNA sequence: TGTGCCAGTAGTCACTCTCCGGGACAGGGGGCCGAGACCCAGTACTTC.

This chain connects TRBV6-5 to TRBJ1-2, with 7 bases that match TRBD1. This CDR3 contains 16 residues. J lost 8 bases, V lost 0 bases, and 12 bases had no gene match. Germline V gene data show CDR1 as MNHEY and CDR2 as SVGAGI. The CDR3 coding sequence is TGTGCCAGCAGTTACTCCCCGGACAGGTCCCCACTGGGCTACACCTTC. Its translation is CASSYSPDRSPLGYTF.